Below are 6 T cell receptor beta chains sequenced from a single sample in a study of shared clonotypes between healthy human individuals. CD45RO-negative, CCR7-positively selected cells formed the naive CD8 fraction, excluding terminally differentiated effector memory CD45RA+ cells. Using immunoSEQ multiplex PCR, the repertoire was profiled, and TCRdb retains in-frame clones only, with some absent. The table lists about 550,000 clones, 95% to 96% of them singletons. The specimen sequenced was naive CD8+ T cells sorted from blood. The receptors here all came from a woman aged 25 to 39 in good health.

V gene TRBV7-9 combines with J gene TRBJ2-7, with D possibly being TRBD1 (6 bases). The V and J ends lost 6 bases and 2 bases respectively, with 14 bases between them. The CDR3 runs to 14 residues. The germline V gene has CDR1 SEHNR and CDR2 FQNEAQ (reference sequence). CDR3 residues: CASRPGGTTYEQYF. For the CDR3, the DNA is TGTGCCAGCAGGCCTGGGGGCACAACCTACGAGCAGTACTTC.

The chain recombines TRBV4-2 with TRBJ1-2, with D maybe TRBD1 (6 bases). Per germline, CDR1 LGHNA and CDR2 YNFKEQ. V lost 4 bases and J 0 bases, leaving 12 bases between the germline ends. This CDR3 has 15 amino acids. DNA of the CDR3: TGTGCCAGCAGCCCCGGACAGAGAACTAACTATGGCTACACCTTC. Translating it yields CASSPGQRTNYGYTF.

The chain couples TRBV19 to TRBJ2-7, with no clear D. The V gene's germline CDR1 is LNHDA and CDR2 SQIVND (reference sequence). Trimming removed 9 bases from V and 0 bases from J, with 12 bases in between. CDR3 length: 13 amino acids. Written as DNA, the CDR3 is TGTGCCAGCGCCCCGACGGACTCCTACGAGCAGTACTTC. Translation gives CASAPTDSYEQYF.

The V call is TRBV5-4, the J call TRBJ2-5; a possible D gene is TRBD1 (6 bases). V was cut by 2 bases and J by 2 bases, with 10 bases left in between. CDR1 is SGHNT, CDR2 YYREEE, per germline (reference sequence). The CDR3 is made up of 14 amino acids. The CDR3 DNA sequence: TGTGCCAGCAGCTTTGGGACATTTCAAGAGACCCAGTACTTC. Its translation is CASSFGTFQETQYF.

The chain employs TRBV4-1 and TRBJ2-2, with TRBD1 matching over 8 bases. This CDR3 has 17 residues. The J segment lost 5 bases and the V segment lost 0 bases, leaving 8 bases of the junction unmatched. Germline V gene data show CDR1 as MGHRA and CDR2 as YSYEKL. Here the CDR3 reads CASSQDPMTGVTGELFF. The CDR3 bases are TGCGCCAGCAGCCAAGATCCGATGACAGGGGTGACCGGGGAGCTGTTTTTT.

The chain links TRBV9 to TRBJ2-2; D gene uncertain. The length of the CDR3 is 14 residues. Germline CDR1 is SGDLS and CDR2 is YYNGEE. With 3 bases removed from V and 6 bases from J, the gap between germline ends came to 12 bases. CDR3 nucleotides: TGTGCCAGCAGCGGGAGTCTCGGGCCCGGGGAGCTGTTTTTT. This codes for CASSGSLGPGELFF.